This record concerns one T cell receptor (beta chain) sequence. No antigen is known for it. CDR1 and CDR2 from the germline V gene are SGDLS and YYNGEE. The trim removed 1 base at V and 9 bases at J, leaving 7 bases unmatched. The CDR3 is made up of 14 amino acids. This entry belongs to a study of beta chain features in type 1 diabetes. Across the study: Age and gender were similar between patients and healthy donors, as were cell yields. Study-level findings and limits: Among patients with Type 1 diabetes, TCRB CDR3s were moderately but significantly shorter in every one of the four CD4+ subsets.

The authors reverse transcribed all of the isolated RNA, so sequencing captured expressed TCRB transcripts. Method: immunoSEQ multiplex PCR; TCRdb's copy keeps in-frame clones and lacks some. The top ten clones hold around 0.029% of a sample with more than 250,000 clones, approximately 20% of them seen once. The V gene is TRBV9, the J gene TRBJ2-1; 7 bases are a match to TRBD2. Sequenced sample: naive CD4+ T cells from blood. The receptor was isolated from a woman aged 40-49 years with type 1 diabetes. The DNA of the CDR3 is TGTGCCAGCAGCGTAAGCGGGACCCCAGGTGAGCAGTTCTTC. It is translated as CASSVSGTPGEQFF.